Below, 25 T cell receptor beta chains from the same sample are listed, as sequenced in a study of blood T cell repertoires in COVID-19. Data came from immunoSEQ multiplex PCR; TCRdb stores just in-frame clones and leaves some out. This repertoire shows about 180,000 clones, more than 70% found once; its top ten account for around 8.6%. The sample was PBMCs or T cells enriched from blood (not recorded which). These receptors were obtained from a woman in her 30s who had recovered from COVID-19.

The genes are TRBV2 and TRBJ1-2; maybe TRBD1 (5 bases). Germline lookup yields CDR1 SNHLY and CDR2 FYNNEI. Trimming removed 6 bases from V and 1 base from J, with 15 bases in between. The CDR3 has 15 residues. CDR3 amino acids: CASSLDGDSNYGYTF. CDR3 in DNA: TGTGCCAGCAGCCTTGACGGCGACAGTAACTATGGCTACACCTTC.

The chain employs TRBV9 and TRBJ2-7, with D possibly matching TRBD2 (6 bases). V was pared by 0 bases and J by 3 bases, with 16 bases between. The CDR3 contains 16 residues. CDR1 and CDR2 (germline): SGDLS, YYNGEE. The CDR3 loop reads CASSVEDGSVFYEQYF. CDR3 DNA sequence: TGTGCCAGCAGCGTAGAAGACGGGAGCGTCTTCTACGAGCAGTACTTC.

This rearrangement joins TRBV6-4 to TRBJ2-1; 9 bases map to TRBD2. CDR3 length: 14 amino acids. Germline V gene sequence: CDR1 MRHNA, CDR2 SNTAGT. V dropped 2 bases and J dropped 15; count of bases not matched to a gene: 11. CDR3 in amino acids: CASSDAVSGRRLFF. CDR3 sequence (DNA): TGTGCCAGCAGTGACGCCGTTAGCGGGAGAAGGCTGTTCTTC.

J is TRBJ1-2 and V is TRBV7-9, with 9 bases fitting TRBD1. Unmatched junction bases numbered 7, after V lost 1 base and J lost 10 bases. The CDR3 spans 14 residues. CDR1 is SEHNR, CDR2 FQNEAQ, per germline (reference sequence). CDR3 loop: CASSLGGDRAPYTF. For the CDR3, the DNA is TGTGCCAGCAGCTTAGGGGGGGACAGGGCTCCCTACACCTTC. The whole variable domain, remainder taken from reference TRBV7-9 and TRBJ1-2, is DTGVSQNPRHKITKRGQNVTFRCDPISEHNRLYWYRQTLGQGPEFLTYFQNEAQLEKSRLLSDRFSAERPKGSFSTLEIQRTEQGDSAMYLCASSLGGDRAPYTFGSGTRLTVV.

The chain has TRBV9 and TRBJ2-1; tentatively, D is TRBD1 (6 bases). Germline loops: CDR1 SGDLS, CDR2 YYNGEE. V lost 0 bases to trimming and J lost 9 bases, with 16 bases between them. The CDR3 runs to 15 residues. In nucleotides, the CDR3 is TGTGCCAGCAGCGTAGTTAGGACAGAAGGTGGTGAGCAGTTCTTC. Translation: CASSVVRTEGGEQFF.

This chain uses TRBV3-1 (or the pseudogene TRBV3-2) with TRBJ2-7; 8 bases line up with TRBD1. CDR3 length: 16 residues. Germline CDR1 LGHDT, CDR2 YNNKEL (reference sequence). V dropped 1 base and J dropped 0; count of bases not matched to a gene: 5. CDR3 in DNA: TGTGCCAGCAGCCAAGCGACAGGGGTTAACTCCTACGAGCAGTACTTC. As protein: CASSQATGVNSYEQYF.

The chain recombines TRBV28 with TRBJ2-6, with a tentative D call TRBD1 (6 bases). Germline CDR1 and CDR2: MDHEN and SYDVKM. This CDR3 has 15 amino acids. Trimming took 3 bases from V and 1 from J, leaving 7 bases between them. CDR3 in DNA: TGTGCCAGCAGTTTGGGGGCATCTGGGGCCAACGTCCTGACTTTC. This sequence encodes CASSLGASGANVLTF.

V gene TRBV18 combines with J gene TRBJ2-7; D possibly corresponds to TRBD1 (6 bases). The CDR3 has 15 amino acids. From germline, CDR1 is KGHSH and CDR2 LQKENI. V was shortened by 1 base and J by 3 bases, with 13 bases between the two germline ends. In nucleotides, the CDR3 is TGTGCCAGCTCACCACGTAACAGGGTAGACTACGAGCAGTACTTC. Protein: CASSPRNRVDYEQYF.

V gene TRBV28 combines with J gene TRBJ1-2, with 7 bases identical to TRBD1. Trimming took 7 bases from V and 6 from J; bases not matched to a gene: 14. The CDR3 has 15 amino acids. Germline lookup yields CDR1 MDHEN and CDR2 SYDVKM. CDR3 sequence reads: CASTDDRDWENGYTF. CDR3 in DNA: TGTGCCAGCACAGACGACAGGGATTGGGAGAATGGCTACACCTTC.

This chain links TRBV10-3 with TRBJ1-2; no clear D gene. V lost 8 bases and J 12 bases, leaving 10 bases between the germline ends. Germline V gene data show CDR1 as ENHRY and CDR2 as SYGVKD. This CDR3 spans 9 amino acids. The CDR3 sequence is CAIGTANTF. The DNA for the CDR3 is TGTGCCATCGGTACAGCAAACACCTTC.

This clone showed up just once. This chain joins TRBV28 and TRBJ1-2; possibly TRBD1 for D (5 bases). Germline CDR1 and CDR2: MDHEN and SYDVKM. The CDR3 spans 14 residues. Trimming took off 7 bases at V and 2 bases at J, with 14 bases between the two ends. CDR3 bases: TGTGCCAGCACCCCCGACAGCTTAAACTATGGCTACACCTTC. It yields the protein CASTPDSLNYGYTF.

This sequence joins TRBV5-1 and TRBJ2-4; the match to TRBD2 covers 7 bases. V lost 0 bases to trimming and J lost 2 bases; unmatched junction nucleotides: 11. Germline V CDR1 and CDR2: SGHRS, YFSETQ. The length of the CDR3 is 18 residues. CDR3: CASSLEGGGLASKNIQYF. The CDR3 nucleotides are TGCGCCAGCAGCTTGGAAGGCGGGGGTCTAGCATCCAAAAACATTCAGTACTTC.

V usage is TRBV3-1 (or the pseudogene TRBV3-2) and J usage is TRBJ2-3; D is unresolved. The CDR3 sequence is 16 residues long. The V gene's germline CDR1 is LGHDT and CDR2 YNNKEL (reference sequence). V lost 0 bases and J 4 bases, leaving 14 bases between the germline ends. The CDR3 is CASSQETALVPDTQYF. CDR3 coding DNA: TGTGCCAGCAGCCAAGAGACTGCCTTAGTGCCAGATACGCAGTATTTT.

V gene TRBV6-4 combines with J gene TRBJ2-7; 10 nucleotides agree with TRBD2. Looked up from germline, CDR1 is MRHNA and CDR2 is SNTAGT. Trimming at V came to 5 bases and at J to 2 bases, leaving 6 bases not matched to a gene. The length of the CDR3 is 15 residues. The CDR3 reads CASSRLAGATYEQYF. The CDR3 bases are TGTGCCAGCAGTCGTCTAGCGGGAGCCACCTACGAGCAGTACTTC.

The chain has TRBV28 and TRBJ2-7; perhaps TRBD1 as D (5 bases). Germline V gene sequence: CDR1 MDHEN, CDR2 SYDVKM. V lost 5 bases and J 2 bases, leaving 16 bases between the germline ends. CDR3 length: 15 residues. CDR3 DNA: TGTGCCAGCAGTCCATCCTTACAGGTTCCCTACGAGCAGTACTTC. It is translated as CASSPSLQVPYEQYF.

The J gene is TRBJ2-1, the V gene TRBV11-2; the match to TRBD2 covers 11 bases. CDR3 length equals 16 residues. Germline V gives CDR1 SGHAT, CDR2 FQNNGV. V was clipped by 1 base and J by 2 bases; unmatched bases: 1. The CDR3 sequence is CASSLVGLAAYNEQFF. The CDR3 DNA is TGTGCCAGCAGCTTAGTGGGACTAGCGGCCTACAATGAGCAGTTCTTC.

This clone came up a few times. V and J are TRBV5-5 and TRBJ1-2; D not resolved. The CDR3 consists of 15 residues. The germline gives CDR1 SGHKS, CDR2 YYEKEE (reference sequence). Trimming took 0 bases from V and 4 from J, leaving 13 bases between them. In DNA, the CDR3 is TGTGCCAGCAGCTTGGGGTGGGGAGGCGGCTATGGCTACACCTTC. Its translation: CASSLGWGGGYGYTF.

V and J are TRBV19 and TRBJ2-7, with TRBD2 matching over 11 bases. V gave up 6 bases and J gave up 5 bases; unmatched junction bases: 6. In germline, CDR1 is LNHDA, CDR2 SQIVND (reference sequence). The CDR3 length is 14 residues. This CDR3 reads CASRISGRANEQYF. The CDR3, as DNA: TGTGCCAGTAGGATTAGCGGGAGGGCCAACGAGCAGTACTTC. Supplemented by reference TRBV19 and TRBJ2-7, the full variable domain reads DGGITQSPKYLFRKEGQNVTLSCEQNLNHDAMYWYRQDPGQGLRLIYYSQIVNDFQKGDIAEGYSVSREKKESFPLTVTSAQKNPTAFYLCASRISGRANEQYFGPGTRLTVT.

This chain connects TRBV25-1 to TRBJ2-3, with TRBD2 identical over 9 bases. From germline, CDR1 is MGHDK and CDR2 SYGVNS. V lost 7 bases, J lost 5 bases, and 4 bases stayed unmatched. The CDR3 consists of 13 residues. The CDR3 protein is CASTAGGQDTQYF. The CDR3 DNA reads as TGTGCCAGCACGGCGGGAGGGCAAGATACGCAGTATTTT.

J is TRBJ2-7 and V is TRBV10-2; D possibly corresponds to TRBD2 (5 bases). Germline V gives CDR1 WSHSY, CDR2 SAAADI. The V and J ends lost 7 bases and 3 bases respectively, with 13 bases between them. The CDR3 loop spans 13 amino acids. In nucleotides, the CDR3 is TGCGCCAGCAAGGACTCAACCCTCTACGAGCAGTACTTC. This sequence encodes CASKDSTLYEQYF.

CDR3 amino acids: CASSIDPVYEQYF. The CDR3 DNA reads TGTGCCAGTAGTATAGATCCGGTCTACGAGCAGTACTTC. The J gene is TRBJ2-7, the V gene TRBV19; D is undetermined. Germline values: CDR1 LNHDA, CDR2 SQIVND (reference sequence). The CDR3 runs 13 residues. V was shortened by 0 bases and J by 3 bases, with 6 bases between the two germline ends.

V usage is TRBV6-5 and J usage is TRBJ2-1; D ambiguous. Germline CDR1 and CDR2: MNHEY and SVGAGI. Trimming left V 1 base short and J 3 bases short, with 10 bases between. The CDR3 consists of 15 residues. As DNA, the CDR3 is TGTGCCAGCAGTTACTTCGTTGGCAGCTACAATGAGCAGTTCTTC. This gives the protein CASSYFVGSYNEQFF.

This clone was seen more than once but under ten times. The rearrangement links TRBV2 to TRBJ2-3, with D possibly being TRBD2 (6 bases). Germline CDR1 is SNHLY and CDR2 is FYNNEI. Trimming cost V 2 bases and J 3 bases, with 15 bases left between them. This CDR3 region has 16 residues. CDR3 DNA sequence: TGTGCCAGCAGTGAATCGTGGCTAGCGTTAACAGATACGCAGTATTTT. Its protein is CASSESWLALTDTQYF.

The rearrangement uses TRBV5-4 and TRBJ1-1; D remains ambiguous. The V gene's germline CDR1 is SGHNT and CDR2 YYREEE (reference sequence). V was cut by 5 bases and J by 1 base, with 9 bases left in between. The CDR3 spans 13 residues. CDR3 in amino acids: CASRPTGNTEAFF. CDR3 nucleotides: TGTGCCAGCAGACCTACGGGGAACACTGAAGCTTTCTTT. Looking up the rest from reference TRBV5-4 and TRBJ1-1 gives the full variable domain: ETGVTQSPTHLIKTRGQQVTLRCSSQSGHNTVSWYQQALGQGPQFIFQYYREEENGRGNFPPRFSGLQFPNYSSELNVNALELDDSALYLCASRPTGNTEAFFGQGTRLTVV.

The rearrangement joins TRBV6-5 to TRBJ2-2; TRBD2 might be the D (5 bases). The CDR3 totals 15 residues. The V and J ends lost 5 bases and 2 bases respectively, with 12 bases between them. Germline CDR1 reads MNHEY; CDR2 reads SVGAGI. Written as DNA, the CDR3 is TGTGCCAGCAGTCCAACGGGGTCCAACACCGGGGAGCTGTTTTTT. Translated, it gives CASSPTGSNTGELFF.